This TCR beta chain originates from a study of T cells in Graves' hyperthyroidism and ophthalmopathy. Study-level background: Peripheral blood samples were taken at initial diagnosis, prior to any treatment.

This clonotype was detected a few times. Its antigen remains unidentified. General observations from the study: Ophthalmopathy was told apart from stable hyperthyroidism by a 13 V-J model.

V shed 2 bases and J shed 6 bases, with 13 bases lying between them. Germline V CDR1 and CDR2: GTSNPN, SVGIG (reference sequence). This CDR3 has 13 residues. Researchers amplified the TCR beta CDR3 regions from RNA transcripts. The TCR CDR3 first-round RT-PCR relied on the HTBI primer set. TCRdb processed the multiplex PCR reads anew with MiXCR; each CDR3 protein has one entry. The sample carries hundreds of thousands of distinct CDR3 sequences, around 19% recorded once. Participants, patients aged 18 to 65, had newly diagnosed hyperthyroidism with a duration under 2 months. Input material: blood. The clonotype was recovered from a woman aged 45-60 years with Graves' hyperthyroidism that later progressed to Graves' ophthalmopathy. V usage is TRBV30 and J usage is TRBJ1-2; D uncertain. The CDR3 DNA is TGTGCCTGGAGTTACGACAAGAGAAATGGCTACACCTTC. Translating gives CAWSYDKRNGYTF.